This TCR beta chain was sequenced in a study of early T cells in non-severe SARS-CoV-2 infection. Unique molecular identifiers tagged individual cDNA molecules. TCRdb re-derived calls from the 5' RACE reads in MiXCR, one entry per CDR3 protein. The data hold tens of thousands of distinct CDR3 sequences, with approximately 4.5% observed a single time. CDR3 length: 13 amino acids. V was shortened by 10 bases and J by 1 base, with 13 bases between the two germline ends. Germline V gene sequence: CDR1 MNHEY, CDR2 SVGEGT. As for this clonotype: Its specificity is not known.

Whole-study findings and limits: There was a bias toward anti-spike CD8 responses in VDJdb matching, which missed private and CD4 specificities.

The source material was whole blood. V usage is TRBV6-2 or TRBV6-3 and J usage is TRBJ1-1; no definite D call. The sequence came from an adult who was a healthcare worker with PCR-confirmed SARS-CoV-2 infection or an uninfected control (not recorded which). DNA for the CDR3: TGTGCCACCAAAGATGCGGGGAACACTGAAGCTTTCTTT. Amino acid sequence: CATKDAGNTEAFF.